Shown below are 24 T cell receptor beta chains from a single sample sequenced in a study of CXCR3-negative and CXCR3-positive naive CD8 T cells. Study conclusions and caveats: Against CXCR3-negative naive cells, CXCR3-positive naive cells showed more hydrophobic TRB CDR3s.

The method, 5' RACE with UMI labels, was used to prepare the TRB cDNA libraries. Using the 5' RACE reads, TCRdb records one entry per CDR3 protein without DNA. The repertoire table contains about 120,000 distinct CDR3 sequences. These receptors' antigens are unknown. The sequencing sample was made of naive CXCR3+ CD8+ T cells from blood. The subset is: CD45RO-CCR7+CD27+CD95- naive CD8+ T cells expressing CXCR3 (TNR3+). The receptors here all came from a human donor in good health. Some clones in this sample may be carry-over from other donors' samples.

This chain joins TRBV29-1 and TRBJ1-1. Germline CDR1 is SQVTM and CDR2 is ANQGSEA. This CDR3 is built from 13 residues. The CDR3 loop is CSVEDRLRTEAFF.

The chain's CDR3 is CASHFRDRAYEQYF. The J gene is TRBJ2-7, the V gene TRBV28; TCRdb proposes TRBD1, but this gene call is untestable without DNA. The CDR3 length is 14 residues. Germline CDR1 is MDHEN and CDR2 is SYDVKM.

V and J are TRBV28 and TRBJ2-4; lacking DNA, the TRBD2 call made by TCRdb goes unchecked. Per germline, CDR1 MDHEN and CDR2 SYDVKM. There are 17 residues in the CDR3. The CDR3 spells CASSSPPSGSGKNIQYF.

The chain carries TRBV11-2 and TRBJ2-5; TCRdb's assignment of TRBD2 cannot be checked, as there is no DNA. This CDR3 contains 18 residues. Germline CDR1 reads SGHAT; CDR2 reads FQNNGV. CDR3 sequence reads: CASSPWTSGGRAQETQYF.

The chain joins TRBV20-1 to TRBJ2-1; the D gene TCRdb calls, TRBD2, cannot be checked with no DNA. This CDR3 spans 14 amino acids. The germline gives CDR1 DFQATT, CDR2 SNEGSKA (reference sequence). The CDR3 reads CSARPSAGGGEQFF.

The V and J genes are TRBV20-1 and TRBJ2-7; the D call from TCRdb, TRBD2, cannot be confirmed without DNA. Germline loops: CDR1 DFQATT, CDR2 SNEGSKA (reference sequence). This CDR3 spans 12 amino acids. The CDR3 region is CSASPGAYEQYF.

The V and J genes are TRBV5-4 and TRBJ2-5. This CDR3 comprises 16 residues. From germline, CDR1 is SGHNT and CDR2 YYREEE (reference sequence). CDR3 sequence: CASSFRTLREQETQYF.

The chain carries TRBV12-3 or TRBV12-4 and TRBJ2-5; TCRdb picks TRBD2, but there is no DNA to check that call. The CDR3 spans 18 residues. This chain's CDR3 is CASSSNAAGLALQETQYF.

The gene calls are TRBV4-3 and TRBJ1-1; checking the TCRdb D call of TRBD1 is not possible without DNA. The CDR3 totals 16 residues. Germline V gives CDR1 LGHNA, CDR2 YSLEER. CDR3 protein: CASSQAGTGGNTEAFF.

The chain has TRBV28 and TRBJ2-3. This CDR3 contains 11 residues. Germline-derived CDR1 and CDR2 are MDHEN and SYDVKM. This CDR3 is CASSVRDTQYF.

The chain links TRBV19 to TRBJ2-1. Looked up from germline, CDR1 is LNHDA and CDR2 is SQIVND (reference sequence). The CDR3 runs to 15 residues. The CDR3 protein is CASSIGQNQYNEQFF.

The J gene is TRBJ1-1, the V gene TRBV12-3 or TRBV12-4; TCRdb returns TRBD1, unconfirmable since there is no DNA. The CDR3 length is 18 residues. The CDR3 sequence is CASSKAAPEEGRNTEAFF.

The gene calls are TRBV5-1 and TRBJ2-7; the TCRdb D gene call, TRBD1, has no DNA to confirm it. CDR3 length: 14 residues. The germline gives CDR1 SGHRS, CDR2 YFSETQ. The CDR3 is CASSSPDGFNEQYF.

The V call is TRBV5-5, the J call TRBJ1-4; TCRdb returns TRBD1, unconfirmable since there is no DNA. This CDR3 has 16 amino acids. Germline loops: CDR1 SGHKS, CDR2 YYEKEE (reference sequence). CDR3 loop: CASTIGGQGAFEKLFF.

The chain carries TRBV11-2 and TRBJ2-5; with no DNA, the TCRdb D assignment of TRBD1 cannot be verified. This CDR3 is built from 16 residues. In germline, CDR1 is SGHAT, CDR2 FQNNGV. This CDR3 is CASSPPGTGIGETQYF.

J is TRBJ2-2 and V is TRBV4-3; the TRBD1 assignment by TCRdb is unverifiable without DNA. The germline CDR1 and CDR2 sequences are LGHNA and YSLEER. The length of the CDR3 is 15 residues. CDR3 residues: CASSQDTGVPGELFF.

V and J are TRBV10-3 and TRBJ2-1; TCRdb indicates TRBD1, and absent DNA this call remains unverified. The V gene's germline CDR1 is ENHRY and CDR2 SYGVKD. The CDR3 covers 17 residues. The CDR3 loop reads CAISESPTGVIFNEQFF.

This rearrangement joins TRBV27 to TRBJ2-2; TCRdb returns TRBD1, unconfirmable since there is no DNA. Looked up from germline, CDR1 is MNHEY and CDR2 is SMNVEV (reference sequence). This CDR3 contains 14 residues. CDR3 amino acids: CASKTRTVGGELFF.

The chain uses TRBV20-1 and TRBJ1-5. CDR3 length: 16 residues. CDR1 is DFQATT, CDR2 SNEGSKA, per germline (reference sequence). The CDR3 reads CSAREWAGDSNQPQHF.

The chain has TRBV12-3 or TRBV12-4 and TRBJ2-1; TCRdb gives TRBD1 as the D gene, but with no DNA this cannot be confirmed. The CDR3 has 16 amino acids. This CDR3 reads CASRPGQGAQENEQFF.

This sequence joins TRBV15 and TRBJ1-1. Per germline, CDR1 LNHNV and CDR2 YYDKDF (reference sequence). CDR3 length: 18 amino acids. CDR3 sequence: CATSRDGSVLSLNTEAFF.

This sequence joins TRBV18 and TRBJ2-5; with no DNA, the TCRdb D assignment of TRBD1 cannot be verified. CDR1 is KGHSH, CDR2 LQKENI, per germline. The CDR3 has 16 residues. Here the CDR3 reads CASSPIIRGRWETQYF.

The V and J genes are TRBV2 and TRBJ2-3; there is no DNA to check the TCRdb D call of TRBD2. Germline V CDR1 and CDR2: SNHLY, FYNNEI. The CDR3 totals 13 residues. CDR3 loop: CASRNRLVDTQYF.

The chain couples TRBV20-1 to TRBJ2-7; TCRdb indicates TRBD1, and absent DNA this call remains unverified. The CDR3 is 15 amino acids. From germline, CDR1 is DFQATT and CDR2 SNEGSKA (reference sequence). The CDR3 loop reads CSASGGTGVFYEQYF.